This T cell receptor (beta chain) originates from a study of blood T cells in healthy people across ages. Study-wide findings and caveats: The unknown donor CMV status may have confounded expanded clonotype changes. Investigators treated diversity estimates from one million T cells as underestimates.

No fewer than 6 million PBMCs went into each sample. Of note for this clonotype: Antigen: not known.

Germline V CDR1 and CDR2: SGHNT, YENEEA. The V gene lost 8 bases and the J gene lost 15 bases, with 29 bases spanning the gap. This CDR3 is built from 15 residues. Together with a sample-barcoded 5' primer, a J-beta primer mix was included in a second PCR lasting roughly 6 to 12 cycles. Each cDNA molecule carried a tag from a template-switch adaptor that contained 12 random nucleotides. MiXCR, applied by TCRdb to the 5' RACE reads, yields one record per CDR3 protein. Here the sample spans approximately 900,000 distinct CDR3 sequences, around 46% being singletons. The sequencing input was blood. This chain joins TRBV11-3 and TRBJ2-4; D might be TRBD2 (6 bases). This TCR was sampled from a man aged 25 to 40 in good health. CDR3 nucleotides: TGTGCCAGCGGCTCCGCGGGGACCCCGCTCGGGGTGCGGTACTTC. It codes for CASGSAGTPLGVRYF.